The 10 T cell receptor delta chains in this list originate from one sample, sequenced in a study of Vδ1+ human thymocytes (dated 2018 in TCRdb). Paper-wide results and their limitations: The thymic TRG and TRD repertoires appeared highly polyclonal, with Gaussian CDR3 length distributions, in contrast to the oligoclonal repertoires of peripheral blood.

Sequencing was carried out with an Illumina MiSeq. RNA extraction was performed with the RNeasy mini kit, and reverse transcription was done with Superscript III. Multiplex PCR was used to generate CDR3 amplicons, with pooled V-gene forward primers and a constant-region reverse primer carrying Illumina adaptor overhangs. TCRdb recomputed clones from the public reads with CATT; identical DNA rows were then combined. The sample table contains roughly 50,000 delta-chain clones; only one count was recorded for approximately 15% of them. The leading ten clones occupy roughly 0.5% of the sample. These receptors have no known antigen. Sequenced input: Vdelta1+ gamma-delta thymocytes from the thymus. What this sample's cell subset or site label stands for: FACS-sorted CD3+ TCRalphabeta- TCRVdelta1+ TCRVdelta2- thymocytes. These receptors were collected from a boy in the first two years of life who had congenital heart surgery.

This clone was recorded a few times. This rearrangement joins TRDV1 to TRDJ1; D might be TRDD3 (9 bases). The ends were cut back, 2 bases at V and 9 bases at J, with 43 bases in the middle. The germline V gene has CDR1 TSWWSYY and CDR2 QGS. The CDR3 contains 23 residues. The DNA of the CDR3 is TGTGCTCTTGGGGAAACACTTCCTACGACCCTGCTTCGTACTGGGGGACATGGCACCGAACTCATCTTT. Protein sequence: CALGETLPTTLLRTGGHGTELIF.

The rearrangement links TRDV1 to TRDJ1; a possible D gene is TRDD3 (6 bases). The CDR3 consists of 16 residues. Germline CDR1 and CDR2: TSWWSYY and QGS. V was pared by 5 bases and J by 0 bases, with 16 bases between. The CDR3, as DNA: TGTGCTCTTGGGAGAACGGGGGGACCGCACACCGATAAACTCATCTTT. Its translation is CALGRTGGPHTDKLIF.

The chain recombines TRDV1 with TRDJ1; D remains unclear. Germline CDR1 TSWWSYY, CDR2 QGS. The CDR3 sequence is 17 residues long. V was cut by 1 base and J by 0 bases, with 15 bases left in between. CDR3 bases: TGTGCTCTTGGGGAACCAAGCCCTCAGGTCTACACCGATAAACTCATCTTT. Its protein product is CALGEPSPQVYTDKLIF.

V and J are TRDV2 and TRDJ1; tentatively, D is TRDD3 (6 bases). V lost 3 bases and J 1 base, leaving 11 bases between the germline ends. This CDR3 region has 14 residues. The germline V gene has CDR1 GEAIGNYY and CDR2 EKD. CDR3 sequence reads: CACDGWGVTDKLIF. CDR3 in DNA: TGTGCCTGTGACGGTTGGGGGGTCACCGATAAACTCATCTTT.

This clone turned up a few times. This chain connects TRDV1 to TRDJ1; 10 bases line up with TRDD3. The ends lost 0 bases at V and 2 bases at J; junction bases unmatched: 15. CDR3 length: 20 amino acids. CDR1 and CDR2 (germline): TSWWSYY, QGS. Written as DNA, the CDR3 is TGTGCTCTTGGGGAACTGACCTACTTACTGGGGGATCACGTTACCGATAAACTCATCTTT. It yields the protein CALGELTYLLGDHVTDKLIF.

A note on this clone: Additional DNA sequences in this sample encode the identical CDR3. The V gene is TRDV1, the J gene TRDJ1; 13 bases match TRDD3. Germline CDR1 and CDR2: TSWWSYY and QGS. This CDR3 contains 24 residues. Trimming at V came to 6 bases and at J to 0 bases, leaving 28 bases not matched to a gene. CDR3 bases: TGTGCTCTTGGCGAAGGAATCCGATCCCCATACTGGGGGATACGACGGGCTTACACCGATAAACTCATCTTT. Amino acid sequence: CALGEGIRSPYWGIRRAYTDKLIF.

This clone was detected a few times. The chain combines TRDV1 with TRDJ1; 7 bases match TRDD3. J gave up 0 bases and V 3 bases, and 25 bases lay outside the gene matches. The CDR3 covers 22 residues. Germline assignment: CDR1 TSWWSYY and CDR2 QGS. The CDR3 loop reads CALGEPTLFPRVGDRDTDKLIF. In DNA, the CDR3 is TGTGCTCTTGGGGAGCCGACACTATTCCCCCGGGTTGGGGATAGGGACACCGATAAACTCATCTTT.

This clone has just a few counts. The J gene is TRDJ1, the V gene TRDV2; 11 nucleotides align to TRDD3. The CDR3 spans 22 residues. From germline, CDR1 is GEAIGNYY and CDR2 EKD. After removal of 0 bases from V and 1 base from J, the junction contained 21 bases not matched to a gene. The CDR3 DNA reads TGTGCCTGTGACACCGGACCCTATATTCCCGACCTGGGGGATACCTGCACCGATAAACTCATCTTT. It codes for CACDTGPYIPDLGDTCTDKLIF.

The gene calls are TRDV1 and TRDJ1, with 8 bases lining up with TRDD3. This CDR3 comprises 15 residues. Trimming removed 0 bases from V and 5 bases from J; junction bases left unmatched: 5. CDR1 and CDR2 (germline): TSWWSYY, QGS. In DNA, the CDR3 is TGTGCTCTTGGGGAACTAACGGGGGATAAGGATAAACTCATCTTT. It specifies CALGELTGDKDKLIF.

V is TRDV1 and J is TRDJ1; 10 nucleotides align to TRDD3. The V gene end was trimmed by 4 bases and the J gene end by 5 bases; junction bases not matched to a gene: 31. Germline lookup yields CDR1 TSWWSYY and CDR2 QGS. CDR3 size: 23 residues. CDR3 in DNA: TGTGCTCTTGGGGGCACAACTTCCTACGGGGTATACTGGGGGATTAACGTAGGTGATAAACTCATCTTT. Translating it yields CALGGTTSYGVYWGINVGDKLIF.